The present entry profiles one T cell receptor beta chain with its context. Its antigen is not identified. V dropped 6 bases and J dropped 0 bases, with 11 bases sitting between them. The CDR3 runs to 14 residues. Germline-derived CDR1 and CDR2 are MDHEN and SYDVKM. The sample comes from a study of cytomegalovirus exposure and HLA in healthy donors. PCR primers comprised 60 Vbeta and 13 Jbeta primers. The protocol was immunoSEQ multiplex PCR, while the TCRdb copy is restricted to in-frame clones and leaves out a portion. Altogether 85,000 to 100,000 clones are present, less than 70% being singletons, with the ten largest covering roughly 2.7%. Study findings and constraints: Accurate prediction of most subjects' HLA-A and HLA-B alleles from TCR beta sequences was reported. For TCR beta chains, V- and J-gene trimming was later linked to a missense DCLRE1C variant.

The sample comprised PBMCs. The chain has TRBV28 and TRBJ1-1, with D possibly being TRBD1 (6 bases). The receptor comes from a man in his forties or fifties in good health and CMV-seronegative. The CDR3 DNA is TGTGCCAGCAGGGCAGGGGCCCTGAACACTGAAGCTTTCTTT. Amino acids: CASRAGALNTEAFF.